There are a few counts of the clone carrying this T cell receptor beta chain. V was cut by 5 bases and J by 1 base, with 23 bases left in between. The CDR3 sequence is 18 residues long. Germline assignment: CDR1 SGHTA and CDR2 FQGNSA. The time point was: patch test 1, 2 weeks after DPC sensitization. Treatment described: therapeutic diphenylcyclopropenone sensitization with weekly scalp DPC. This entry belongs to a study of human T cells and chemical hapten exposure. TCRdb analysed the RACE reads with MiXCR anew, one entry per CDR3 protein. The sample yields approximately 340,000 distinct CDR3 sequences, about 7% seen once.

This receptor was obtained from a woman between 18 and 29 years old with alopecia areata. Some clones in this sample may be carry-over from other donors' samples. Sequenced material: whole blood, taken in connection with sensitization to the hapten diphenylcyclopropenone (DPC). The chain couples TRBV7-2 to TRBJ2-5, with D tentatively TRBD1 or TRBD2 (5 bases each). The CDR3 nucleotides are TGTGCCAGCAGCCCCCACCTCGAGGGGAGTTCTAGCCAAGAGACCCAGTACTTC. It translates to CASSPHLEGSSSQETQYF.